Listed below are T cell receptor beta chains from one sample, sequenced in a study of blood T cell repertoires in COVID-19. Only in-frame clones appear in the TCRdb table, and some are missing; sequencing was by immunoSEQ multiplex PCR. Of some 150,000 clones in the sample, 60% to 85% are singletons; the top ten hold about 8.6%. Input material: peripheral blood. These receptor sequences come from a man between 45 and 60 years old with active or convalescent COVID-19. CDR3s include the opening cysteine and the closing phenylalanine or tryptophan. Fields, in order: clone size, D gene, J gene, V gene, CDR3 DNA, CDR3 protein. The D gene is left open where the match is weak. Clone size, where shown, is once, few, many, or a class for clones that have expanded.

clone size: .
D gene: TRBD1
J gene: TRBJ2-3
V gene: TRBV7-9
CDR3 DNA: TGTGCCAGCAGCTTAGACGGGACAGGGCCCACAGATACGCAGTATTTT
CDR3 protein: CASSLDGTGPTDTQYF

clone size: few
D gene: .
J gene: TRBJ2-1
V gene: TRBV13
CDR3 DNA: TGTGCCAGCAGCTCGTTACCAGGACACTCCTACAATGAGCAGTTCTTC
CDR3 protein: CASSSLPGHSYNEQFF

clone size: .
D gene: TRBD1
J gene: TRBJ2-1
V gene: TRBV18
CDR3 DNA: TGTGCCAGCTCACCAGGACAGGGGGGGTCTGATGAGCAGTTCTTC
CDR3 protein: CASSPGQGGSDEQFF

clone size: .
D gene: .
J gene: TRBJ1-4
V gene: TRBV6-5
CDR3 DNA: TGTGCCAGCAGTTATCGAAGGGGAAACAATGAAAAACTGTTTTTT
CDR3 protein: CASSYRRGNNEKLFF

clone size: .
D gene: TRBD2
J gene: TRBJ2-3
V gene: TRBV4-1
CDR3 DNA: TGCGCCAGCAGCCAAGCCTCGGGACTAGCGGGATCAGATACGCAGTATTTT
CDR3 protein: CASSQASGLAGSDTQYF

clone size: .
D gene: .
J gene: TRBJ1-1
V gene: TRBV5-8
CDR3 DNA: TGTGCCAGCAGCCGTCGGGGGGGGACTGAAGCTTTCTTT
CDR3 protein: CASSRRGGTEAFF

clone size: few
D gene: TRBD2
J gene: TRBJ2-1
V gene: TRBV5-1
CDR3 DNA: TGCGCCAGCAGCTGGGACCTAGCGGGAGGCTACAATGAGCAGTTCTTC
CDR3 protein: CASSWDLAGGYNEQFF

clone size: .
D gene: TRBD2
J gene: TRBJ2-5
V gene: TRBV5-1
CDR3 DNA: TGCGCCAGCAGCGGGAGGGTCTGGGGGGAGACCCAGTACTTC
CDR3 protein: CASSGRVWGETQYF

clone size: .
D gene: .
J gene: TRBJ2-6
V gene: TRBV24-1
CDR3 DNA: TGTGCCACCAGTGATCTCCGGGGGGCCAACGTCCTGACTTTC
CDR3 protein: CATSDLRGANVLTF

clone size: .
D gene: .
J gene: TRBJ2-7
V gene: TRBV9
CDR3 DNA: TGTGCCAGCAGCGTAGCTACGGGATCCGGCGAGCAGTACTTC
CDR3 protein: CASSVATGSGEQYF

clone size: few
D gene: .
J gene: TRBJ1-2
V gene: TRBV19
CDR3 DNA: TGTGCCAGTAGCCCAGACAGATATGGCTACACCTTC
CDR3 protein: CASSPDRYGYTF

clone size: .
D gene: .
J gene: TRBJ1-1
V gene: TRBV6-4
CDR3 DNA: TGTGCCAGCAGACAAACAGGGAGGGACACTGAAGCTTTCTTT
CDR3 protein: CASRQTGRDTEAFF

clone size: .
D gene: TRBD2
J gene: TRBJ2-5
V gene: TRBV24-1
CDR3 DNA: TGTGCCACCGGTAGCGGGAGCGCGGAGACCCAGTACTTC
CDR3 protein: CATGSGSAETQYF

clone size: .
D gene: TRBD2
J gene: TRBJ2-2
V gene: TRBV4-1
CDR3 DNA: TGCGCCAGCAGCCAAGGGGGACTAACGGGGACTAACACCGGGGAGCTGTTTTTT
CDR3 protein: CASSQGGLTGTNTGELFF

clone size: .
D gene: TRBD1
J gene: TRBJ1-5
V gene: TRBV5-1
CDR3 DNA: TGCGCCAGCAGCTTATGGACAGGGGGTAATCAGCCCCAGCATTTT
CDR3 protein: CASSLWTGGNQPQHF

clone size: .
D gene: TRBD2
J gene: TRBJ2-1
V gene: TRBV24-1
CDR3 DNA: TGTGCCACCAGTGATAGGACTAGCGTTAAGAATGAGCAGTTCTTC
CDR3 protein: CATSDRTSVKNEQFF

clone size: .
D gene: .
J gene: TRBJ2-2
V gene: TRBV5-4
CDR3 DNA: TGTGCCAGCCAAGAGGCGAACACCGGGGAGCTGTTTTTT
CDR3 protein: CASQEANTGELFF

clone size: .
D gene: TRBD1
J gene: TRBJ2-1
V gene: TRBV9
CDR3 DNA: TGTGCCAGCAGCGAAGGGACAGGGCCCAATGAGCAGTTCTTC
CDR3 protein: CASSEGTGPNEQFF

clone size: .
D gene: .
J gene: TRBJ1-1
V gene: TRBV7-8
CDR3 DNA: TGTGCCAGCAGTACAAACAGGGAGAACACTGAAGCTTTCTTT
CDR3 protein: CASSTNRENTEAFF

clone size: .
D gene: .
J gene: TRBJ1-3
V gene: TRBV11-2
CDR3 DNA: TGTGCCAGCGGCGCCAGGGGCGCTGGAAACACCATATATTTT
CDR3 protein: CASGARGAGNTIYF

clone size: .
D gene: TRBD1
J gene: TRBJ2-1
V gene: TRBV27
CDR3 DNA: TGTGCCAGCAGTTTCAGGGGGCGCCGGAATGAGCAGTTCTTC
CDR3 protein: CASSFRGRRNEQFF

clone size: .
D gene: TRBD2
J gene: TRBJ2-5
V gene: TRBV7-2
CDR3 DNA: TGTGCCAGCAGCTTAGGTGTGACCGCGGGGGGGACCCAGTACTTC
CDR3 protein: CASSLGVTAGGTQYF